A single sample gave rise to the 12 T cell receptor beta chains below, sequenced in a study of shared clonotypes between healthy human individuals. Only in-frame clones appear in the TCRdb table, and some are missing; sequencing was by immunoSEQ multiplex PCR. The data contain about 2 million clones, about 95% of them seen just once; the ten biggest clones take up around 1.2%. Terminally differentiated effector memory CD45RA+ cells were excluded from the naive CD8 cells, which were CD45RO-negative and positively selected for CCR7. The specimen sequenced was naive CD8+ T cells sorted from blood. These receptors all come from a man aged 18 to 30 in good health.

This clone came up once. The chain is built from TRBV27 and TRBJ2-1, with 11 bases identical to TRBD2. The CDR3 is 14 residues long. J gave up 10 bases and V 3 bases, and 5 bases lay outside the gene matches. CDR1 MNHEY and CDR2 SMNVEV come from the germline V gene (reference sequence). CDR3 residues: CASSFLAGGGEQFF. The CDR3 DNA sequence: TGTGCCAGCAGTTTCCTAGCGGGGGGAGGCGAGCAGTTCTTC.

The rearrangement links TRBV28 to TRBJ2-1, with D maybe TRBD1 (6 bases). Germline lookup yields CDR1 MDHEN and CDR2 SYDVKM. The CDR3 consists of 14 residues. V shed 4 bases and J shed 10 bases, with 17 bases lying between them. CDR3 sequence (DNA): TGTGCCAGCAGTTACCGACTAACCGGGACAGAGCAGTTCTTC. Translating gives CASSYRLTGTEQFF.

The chain recombines TRBV28 with TRBJ1-5; D perhaps matches TRBD1 (6 bases). The CDR3 loop spans 14 amino acids. From germline, CDR1 is MDHEN and CDR2 SYDVKM. V dropped 3 bases and J dropped 4 bases, with 10 bases sitting between them. CDR3 coding DNA: TGTGCCAGCAGTTTGTCCACAGGGAATCAGCCCCAGCATTTT. This gives the protein CASSLSTGNQPQHF.

This chain links TRBV9 with TRBJ2-7; 10 bases are shared with TRBD1. CDR3 length: 16 amino acids. The V and J ends lost 1 base and 2 bases, in that order; junction bases with no gene match: 6. Germline assignment: CDR1 SGDLS and CDR2 YYNGEE. The CDR3, as DNA: TGTGCCAGCAGCGTATCAGGGACAGGGGAAGCCTACGAGCAGTACTTC. Translation: CASSVSGTGEAYEQYF.

The chain has TRBV11-2 and TRBJ1-2; TRBD1 might be the D (6 bases). The CDR3 contains 15 residues. V shed 5 bases and J shed 1 base, with 14 bases lying between them. CDR1 and CDR2 (germline): SGHAT, FQNNGV. In DNA form, the CDR3 reads TGTGCCAGCAGCCCGGGTCGAGGGGGTAACTATGGCTACACCTTC. Translation gives CASSPGRGGNYGYTF.

The V gene is TRBV28, the J gene TRBJ1-2, with D perhaps matching TRBD1 (6 bases). CDR1 is MDHEN and CDR2 is SYDVKM in the germline V gene. The CDR3 is 13 amino acids. V lost 3 bases to trimming and J lost 4 bases, with 9 bases between them. This CDR3 reads CASSFSRGYGYTF. The CDR3 region has the DNA TGTGCCAGCAGTTTTTCCAGGGGCTATGGCTACACCTTC.

The chain couples TRBV7-2 to TRBJ2-1, with D perhaps TRBD1 or TRBD2 (7 bases each). The length of the CDR3 is 16 residues. Germline loops: CDR1 SGHTA, CDR2 FQGNSA. V lost 4 bases and J 4 bases, leaving 17 bases between the germline ends. The CDR3: CASSSGGGPSYNEQFF. The CDR3 DNA follows: TGTGCCAGCAGCTCAGGGGGGGGCCCGTCGTACAATGAGCAGTTCTTC.

The chain recombines TRBV15 with TRBJ1-1; the match to TRBD1 covers 12 bases. Germline-derived CDR1 and CDR2 are LNHNV and YYDKDF (reference sequence). The CDR3 is made up of 17 amino acids. With 0 bases clipped from V and 4 bases from J, the junction kept 6 bases outside the gene matches. This CDR3 reads CATSRDRDRGLGTEAFF. As DNA, the CDR3 is TGTGCCACCAGCAGAGATCGGGACAGGGGGCTGGGCACTGAAGCTTTCTTT. Based on the CDR3 plus reference TRBV15 and TRBJ1-1, the full variable domain is DAMVIQNPRYQVTQFGKPVTLSCSQTLNHNVMYWYQQKSSQAPKLLFHYYDKDFNNEADTPDNFQSRRPNTSFCFLDIRSPGLGDTAMYLCATSRDRDRGLGTEAFFGQGTRLTVV.

The rearrangement uses TRBV6-6 and TRBJ1-2; no clear D. The CDR3 extends over 16 amino acids. CDR1 MNHNY and CDR2 SVGAGI come from the germline V gene (reference sequence). V lost 5 bases to trimming and J lost 2 bases, with 18 bases between them. The CDR3 is CASSLVLGSGNYGYTF. As DNA, the CDR3 is TGTGCCAGCAGTCTAGTATTGGGGTCGGGGAACTATGGCTACACCTTC.

The CDR3 is CASSHSRATGLNTEAFF. The CDR3 nucleotides read TGCGCCAGCAGCCATTCACGAGCAACAGGCCTCAACACTGAAGCTTTCTTT. This chain links TRBV4-1 with TRBJ1-1, with D perhaps TRBD1 (5 bases). The CDR3 sequence is 17 residues long. Germline V CDR1 and CDR2: MGHRA, YSYEKL. Trimming removed 3 bases from V and 2 bases from J, with 19 bases in between.

The rearrangement joins TRBV4-3 to TRBJ1-6, with a tentative D call TRBD1 (5 bases). Germline assignment: CDR1 LGHNA and CDR2 YSLEER. V was cut by 0 bases and J by 6 bases, with 9 bases left in between. The CDR3 sequence is 15 residues long. CDR3 nucleotide sequence: TGCGCCAGCAGCCAAGATGAGGGGTTTAATTCACCCCTCCACTTT. Protein sequence: CASSQDEGFNSPLHF.

A note on this clone: The same CDR3 is also encoded by other DNA sequences in this sample. This chain links TRBV19 with TRBJ1-1; D unresolved. Germline CDR1 and CDR2: LNHDA and SQIVND (reference sequence). V was trimmed by 3 bases and J by 0 bases, leaving 8 bases between them. The CDR3 runs 14 residues. The CDR3 nucleotides are TGTGCCAGTAGTATTGGGGTAATGAACACTGAAGCTTTCTTT. Amino acid sequence: CASSIGVMNTEAFF. The full variable domain, its missing parts supplied by reference TRBV19 and TRBJ1-1, is DGGITQSPKYLFRKEGQNVTLSCEQNLNHDAMYWYRQDPGQGLRLIYYSQIVNDFQKGDIAEGYSVSREKKESFPLTVTSAQKNPTAFYLCASSIGVMNTEAFFGQGTRLTVV.